A selection of T cell receptor beta chains follows, all from one sample in a study of blood T cell repertoires in COVID-19. Repertoires were generated with immunoSEQ multiplex PCR, while TCRdb's copy carries only in-frame clones and drops some. The table includes about 26,000 clones, around 87% detected once. The sample comprised peripheral blood. The source is a man between 65 and 85 years old with acute or convalescent COVID-19. CDR3s include the opening cysteine and the closing phenylalanine or tryptophan. The D gene is left open where the match is weak. Not every row has a clone size; where given, it reads once, few, many or a size class.

abundance,v_gene,d_gene,j_gene,CDR3nt,CDR3aa
.,TRBV3-1/TRBV3-2,TRBD1,TRBJ1-4,TGTGCCAGCAGCCAGTCCGTACAGGGGGCTGGTGAAAAACTGTTTTTT,CASSQSVQGAGEKLFF
.,TRBV6-5,.,TRBJ1-1,TGTGCCAGCAGCCGGACGGACTTGAACACTGAAGCTTTCTTT,CASSRTDLNTEAFF
once,TRBV7-2,TRBD1,TRBJ1-5,TGTGCCAGCAGCTCACAGGGGGCGGAACAGCCCCAGCATTTT,CASSSQGAEQPQHF
.,TRBV27,.,TRBJ1-5,TGTGCCAGCAGTGCAGGGCTAAATCAGCCCCAGCATTTT,CASSAGLNQPQHF
.,TRBV24-1,TRBD1,TRBJ2-5,TGTGCCACCAGTGACCCGGGACAGAAAGAGACCCAGTACTTC,CATSDPGQKETQYF
.,TRBV6-5,.,TRBJ2-5,TGTGCCAGCAGCCTCCTAAGAGAAGAGACCCAGTACTTC,CASSLLREETQYF
few,TRBV6-5,.,TRBJ1-2,TGTGCCAGCACCTCTAGGTGGGGGGGCGCGGGCGGCTACACCTTC,CASTSRWGGAGGYTF
.,TRBV15,TRBD1,TRBJ1-4,TGTGCCACCAGCACCGGACAGGGGGCCGCTGCAACTAATGAAAAACTGTTTTTT,CATSTGQGAAATNEKLFF
.,TRBV4-3,.,TRBJ1-2,TGCGCCAGCAGCCAAGATAGGCGGGGCGGGGGCGGCTACACCTTC,CASSQDRRGGGGYTF
.,TRBV7-2,.,TRBJ2-7,TGTGCCAGCAGCTTAGCGAGCAGCGAAAAGACCTACGAGCAGTACTTC,CASSLASSEKTYEQYF
.,TRBV9,TRBD1,TRBJ1-2,TGTGCCAGCAGCCCTCGGGCAGGGGGTGGTATTAGTCAAGAGTGGGGCTACACCTTC,CASSPRAGGGISQEWGYTF